These 2 T cell receptor beta chains originate from one sample sequenced in a study of beta chain features in type 1 diabetes. Isolated RNA was reverse transcribed in full, so expressed TCRB transcripts were sequenced. The table came from immunoSEQ multiplex PCR; TCRdb's copy has only in-frame clones and leaves some out. The sample holds about 620,000 clones, roughly a sixth seen once. Sequenced input: naive CD4+ T cells from blood. All receptors come from a man younger than 30 in good health.

This clone has just a few counts. V and J are TRBV28 and TRBJ2-7, with unresolved D. CDR1 and CDR2 (germline): MDHEN, SYDVKM. The CDR3 loop spans 13 amino acids. The V gene lost 6 bases and the J gene lost 3 bases, with 12 bases spanning the gap. DNA for the CDR3: TGTGCCAGCAGGGAGCCCCTGGGCTACGAGCAGTACTTC. It specifies CASREPLGYEQYF.

The chain joins TRBV2 to TRBJ2-3, with D perhaps assigned TRBD1 or TRBD2 (5 bases each). The V and J ends lost 4 bases and 3 bases respectively, with 11 bases between them. The CDR3 is made up of 14 amino acids. The germline CDR1 and CDR2 sequences are SNHLY and FYNNEI. The CDR3 region is CASSAGHGTDTQYF. Here the CDR3 DNA reads TGTGCCAGCAGTGCGGGGCACGGGACAGATACGCAGTATTTT.